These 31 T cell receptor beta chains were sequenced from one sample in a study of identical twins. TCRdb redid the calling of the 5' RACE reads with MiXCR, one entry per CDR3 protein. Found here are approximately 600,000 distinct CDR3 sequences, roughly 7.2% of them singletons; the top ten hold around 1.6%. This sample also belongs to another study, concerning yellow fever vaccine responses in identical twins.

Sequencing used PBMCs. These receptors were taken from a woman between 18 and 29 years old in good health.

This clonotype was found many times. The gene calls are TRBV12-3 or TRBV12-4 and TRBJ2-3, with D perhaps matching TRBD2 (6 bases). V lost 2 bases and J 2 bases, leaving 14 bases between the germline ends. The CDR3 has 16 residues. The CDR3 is CASSLRLVESTDTQYF. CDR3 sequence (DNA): TGTGCCAGCAGTTTAAGACTAGTGGAATCCACAGATACGCAGTATTTT.

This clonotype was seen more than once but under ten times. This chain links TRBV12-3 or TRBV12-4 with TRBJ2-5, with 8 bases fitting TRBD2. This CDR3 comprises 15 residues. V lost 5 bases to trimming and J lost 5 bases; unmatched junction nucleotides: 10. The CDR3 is CASSQSGSRGETQYF. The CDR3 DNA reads TGTGCCAGCAGTCAGAGCGGGAGTAGGGGGGAGACCCAGTACTTC.

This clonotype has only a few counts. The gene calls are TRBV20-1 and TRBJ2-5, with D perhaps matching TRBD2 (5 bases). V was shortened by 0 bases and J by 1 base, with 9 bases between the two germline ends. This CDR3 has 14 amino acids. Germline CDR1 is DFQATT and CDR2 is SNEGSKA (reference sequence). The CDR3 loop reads CSARETNLQETQYF. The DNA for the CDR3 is TGCAGTGCTAGAGAGACTAACCTCCAAGAGACCCAGTACTTC.

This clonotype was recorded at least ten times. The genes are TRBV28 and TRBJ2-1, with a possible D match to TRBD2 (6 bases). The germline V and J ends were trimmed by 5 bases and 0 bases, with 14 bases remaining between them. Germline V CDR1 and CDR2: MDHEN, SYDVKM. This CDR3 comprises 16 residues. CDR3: CASSTSSVSSYNEQFF. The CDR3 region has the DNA TGTGCCAGCAGTACGTCTAGCGTGAGCTCCTACAATGAGCAGTTCTTC.

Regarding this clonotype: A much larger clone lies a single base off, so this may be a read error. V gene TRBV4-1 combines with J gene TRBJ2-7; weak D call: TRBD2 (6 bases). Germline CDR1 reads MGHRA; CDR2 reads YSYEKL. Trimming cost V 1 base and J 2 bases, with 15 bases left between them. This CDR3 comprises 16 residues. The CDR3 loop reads CASSQGLAGCTYEQYF. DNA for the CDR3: TGCGCCAGCAGCCAAGGTTTGGCGGGATGTACCTACGAGCAGTACTTC.

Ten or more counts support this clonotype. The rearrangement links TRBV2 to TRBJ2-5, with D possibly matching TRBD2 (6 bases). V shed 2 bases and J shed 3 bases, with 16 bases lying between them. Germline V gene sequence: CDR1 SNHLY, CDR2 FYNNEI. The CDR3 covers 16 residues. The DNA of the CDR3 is TGTGCCAGCAGTGAAATGCGAGGACTATTAGAAGAGACCCAGTACTTC. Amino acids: CASSEMRGLLEETQYF.

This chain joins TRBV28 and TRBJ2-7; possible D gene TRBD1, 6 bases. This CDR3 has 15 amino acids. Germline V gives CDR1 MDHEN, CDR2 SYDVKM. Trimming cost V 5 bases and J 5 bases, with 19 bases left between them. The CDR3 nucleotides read TGTGCCAGCAGTCTCTCCGGGACACCAGGCGACGAGCAGTACTTC. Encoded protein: CASSLSGTPGDEQYF. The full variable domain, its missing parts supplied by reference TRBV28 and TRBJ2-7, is DVKVTQSSRYLVKRTGEKVFLECVQDMDHENMFWYRQDPGLGLRLIYFSYDVKMKEKGDIPEGYSVSREKKERFSLILESASTNQTSMYLCASSLSGTPGDEQYFGPGTRLTVT.

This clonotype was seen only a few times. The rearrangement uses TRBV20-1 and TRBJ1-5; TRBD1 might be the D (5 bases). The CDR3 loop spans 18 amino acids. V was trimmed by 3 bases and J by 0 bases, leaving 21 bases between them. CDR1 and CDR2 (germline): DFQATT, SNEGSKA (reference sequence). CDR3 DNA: TGCAGTGCTAGGTCATTGGGGGGGACGGCCTATAGCAATCAGCCCCAGCATTTT. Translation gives CSARSLGGTAYSNQPQHF.

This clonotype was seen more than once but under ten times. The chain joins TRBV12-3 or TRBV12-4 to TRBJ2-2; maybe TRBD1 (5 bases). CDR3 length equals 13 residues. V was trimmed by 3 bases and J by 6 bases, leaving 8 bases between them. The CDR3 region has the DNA TGTGCCAGCAGTTTGGACACCTCCGGGGAGCTGTTTTTT. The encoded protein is CASSLDTSGELFF.

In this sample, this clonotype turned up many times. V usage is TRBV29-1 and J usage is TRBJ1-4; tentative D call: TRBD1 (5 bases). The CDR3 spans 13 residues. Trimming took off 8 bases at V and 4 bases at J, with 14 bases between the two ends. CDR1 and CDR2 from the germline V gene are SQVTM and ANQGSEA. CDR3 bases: TGCAGCTCCCAGACAGCGTTTAATGAAAAACTGTTTTTT. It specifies CSSQTAFNEKLFF.

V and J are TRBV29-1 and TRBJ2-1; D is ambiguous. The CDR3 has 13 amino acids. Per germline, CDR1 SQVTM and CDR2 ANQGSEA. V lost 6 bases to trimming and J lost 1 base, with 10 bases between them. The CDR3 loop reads CSVGRRSYNEQFF. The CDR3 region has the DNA TGCAGCGTCGGACGGCGTTCCTACAATGAGCAGTTCTTC.

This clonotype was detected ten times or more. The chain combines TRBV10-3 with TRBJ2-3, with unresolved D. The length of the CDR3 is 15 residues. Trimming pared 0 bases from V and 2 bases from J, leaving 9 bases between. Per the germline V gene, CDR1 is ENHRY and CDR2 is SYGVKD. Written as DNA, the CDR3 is TGTGCCATCAGTGAGTCGTCGATAGTCACAGATACGCAGTATTTT. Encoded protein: CAISESSIVTDTQYF.

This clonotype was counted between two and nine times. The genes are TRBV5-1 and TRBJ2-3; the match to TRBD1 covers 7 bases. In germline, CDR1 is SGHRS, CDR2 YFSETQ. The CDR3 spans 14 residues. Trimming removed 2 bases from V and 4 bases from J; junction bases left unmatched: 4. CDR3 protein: CASSFGQVSDTQYF. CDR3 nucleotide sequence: TGCGCCAGCAGCTTCGGACAGGTCTCAGATACGCAGTATTTT. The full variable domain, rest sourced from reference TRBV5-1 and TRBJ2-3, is KAGVTQTPRYLIKTRGQQVTLSCSPISGHRSVSWYQQTPGQGLQFLFEYFSETQRNKGNFPGRFSGRQFSNSRSEMNVSTLELGDSALYLCASSFGQVSDTQYFGPGTRLTVL.

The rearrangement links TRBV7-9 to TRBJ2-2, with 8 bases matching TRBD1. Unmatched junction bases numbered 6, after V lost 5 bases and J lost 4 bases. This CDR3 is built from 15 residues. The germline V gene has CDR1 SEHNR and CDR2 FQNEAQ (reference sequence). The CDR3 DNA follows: TGTGCCAGCAGCCTTGCACAGGGGGTCACCGGGGAGCTGTTTTTT. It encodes CASSLAQGVTGELFF.

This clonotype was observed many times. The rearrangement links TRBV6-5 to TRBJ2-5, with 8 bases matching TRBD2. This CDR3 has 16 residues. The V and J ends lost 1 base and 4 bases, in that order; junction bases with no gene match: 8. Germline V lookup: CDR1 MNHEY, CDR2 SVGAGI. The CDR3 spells CASSYFLTGGRETQYF. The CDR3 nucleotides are TGTGCCAGCAGTTACTTCCTAACGGGGGGGCGAGAGACCCAGTACTTC.

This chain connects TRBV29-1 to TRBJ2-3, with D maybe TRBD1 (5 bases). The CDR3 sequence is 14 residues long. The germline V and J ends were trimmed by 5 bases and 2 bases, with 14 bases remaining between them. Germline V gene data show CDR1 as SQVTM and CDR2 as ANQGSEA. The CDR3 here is CSVCLGANTDTQYF. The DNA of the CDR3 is TGCAGCGTTTGTCTAGGGGCAAACACAGATACGCAGTATTTT.

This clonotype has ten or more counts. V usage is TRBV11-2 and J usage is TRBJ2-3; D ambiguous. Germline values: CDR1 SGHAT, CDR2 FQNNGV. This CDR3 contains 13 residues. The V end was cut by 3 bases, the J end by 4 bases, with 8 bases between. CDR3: CASSFESPDTQYF. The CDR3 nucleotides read TGTGCCAGCAGCTTTGAATCTCCAGATACGCAGTATTTT.

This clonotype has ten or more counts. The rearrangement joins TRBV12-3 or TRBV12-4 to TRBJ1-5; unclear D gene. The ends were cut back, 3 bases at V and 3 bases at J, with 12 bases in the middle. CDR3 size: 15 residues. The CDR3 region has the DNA TGTGCCAGCAGTTTTTTTAGGGCCTACAATCAGCCCCAGCATTTT. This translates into CASSFFRAYNQPQHF.

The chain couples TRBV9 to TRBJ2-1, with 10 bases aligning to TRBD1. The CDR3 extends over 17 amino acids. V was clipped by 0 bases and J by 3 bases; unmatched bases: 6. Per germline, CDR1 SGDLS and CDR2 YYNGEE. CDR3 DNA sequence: TGTGCCAGCAGCGTAGGACAGGGGGCGCAAAACTACAATGAGCAGTTCTTC. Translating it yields CASSVGQGAQNYNEQFF.

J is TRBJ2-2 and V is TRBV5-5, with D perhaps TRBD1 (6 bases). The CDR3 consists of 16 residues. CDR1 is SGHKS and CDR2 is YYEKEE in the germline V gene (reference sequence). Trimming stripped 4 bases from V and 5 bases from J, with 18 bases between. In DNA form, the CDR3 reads TGTGCCAGCAGCGCCACACAGGGCCCGGGGACCGGGGAGCTGTTTTTT. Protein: CASSATQGPGTGELFF.

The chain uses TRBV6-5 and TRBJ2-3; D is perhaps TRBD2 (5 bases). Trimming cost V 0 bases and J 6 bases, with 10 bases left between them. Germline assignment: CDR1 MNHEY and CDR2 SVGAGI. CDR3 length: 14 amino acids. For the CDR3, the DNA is TGTGCCAGCAGTTACTCCTCGGGATCCGATACGCAGTATTTT. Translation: CASSYSSGSDTQYF.

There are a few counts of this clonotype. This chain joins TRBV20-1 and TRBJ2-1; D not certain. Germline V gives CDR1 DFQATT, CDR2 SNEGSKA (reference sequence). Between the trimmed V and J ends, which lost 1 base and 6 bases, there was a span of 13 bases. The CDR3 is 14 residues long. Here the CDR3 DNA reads TGCAGTGCTAGAGCTTTCAGTGGGTCCAATGAGCAGTTCTTC. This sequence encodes CSARAFSGSNEQFF.

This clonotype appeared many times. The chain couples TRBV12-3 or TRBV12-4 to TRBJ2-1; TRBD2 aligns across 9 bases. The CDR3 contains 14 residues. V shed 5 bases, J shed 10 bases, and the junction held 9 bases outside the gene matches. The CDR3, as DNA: TGTGCCAGCAGTCCTAGCGGGGTTGCTCCAGAGCAGTTCTTC. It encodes CASSPSGVAPEQFF.

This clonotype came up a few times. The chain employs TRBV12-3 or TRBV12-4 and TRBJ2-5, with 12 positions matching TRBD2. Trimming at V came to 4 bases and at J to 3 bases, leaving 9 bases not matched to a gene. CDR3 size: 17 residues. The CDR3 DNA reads TGTGCCAGCAGTTCACGCCTACTAGCGGGGGGCGAAGAGACCCAGTACTTC. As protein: CASSSRLLAGGEETQYF.

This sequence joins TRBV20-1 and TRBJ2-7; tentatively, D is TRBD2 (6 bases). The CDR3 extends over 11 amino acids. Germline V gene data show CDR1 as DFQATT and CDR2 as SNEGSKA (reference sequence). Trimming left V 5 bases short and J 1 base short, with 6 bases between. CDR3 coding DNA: TGCAGTGCTGCGGGATCCTACGAGCAGTACTTC. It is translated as CSAAGSYEQYF.

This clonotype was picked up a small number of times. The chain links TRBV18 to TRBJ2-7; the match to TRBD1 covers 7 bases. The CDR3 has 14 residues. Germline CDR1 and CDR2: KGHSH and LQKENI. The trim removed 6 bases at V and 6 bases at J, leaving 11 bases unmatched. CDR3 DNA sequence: TGTGCCAGCTCCCATCGTGAGGGGGCGCGCGAGCAGTACGTC. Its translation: CASSHREGAREQYV.

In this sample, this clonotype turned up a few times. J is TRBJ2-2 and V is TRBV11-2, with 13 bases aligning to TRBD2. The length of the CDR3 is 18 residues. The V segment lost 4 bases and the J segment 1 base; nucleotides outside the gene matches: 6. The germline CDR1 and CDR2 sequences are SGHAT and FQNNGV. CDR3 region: CASSSPGTSGMNTGELFF. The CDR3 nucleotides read TGTGCCAGCAGCTCTCCCGGGACTAGCGGGATGAACACCGGGGAGCTGTTTTTT.

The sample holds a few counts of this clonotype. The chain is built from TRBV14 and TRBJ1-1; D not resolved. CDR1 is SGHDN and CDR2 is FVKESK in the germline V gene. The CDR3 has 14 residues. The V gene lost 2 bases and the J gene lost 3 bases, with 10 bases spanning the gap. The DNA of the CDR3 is TGTGCCAGCAGCCAACGTGACCCGGACACTGAAGCTTTCTTT. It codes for CASSQRDPDTEAFF.

In DNA form, the CDR3 reads TGTGCCAGCAGTGGCGGGGCTTCCGAGCAGTACGTC. Its protein is CASSGGASEQYV. This chain joins TRBV6-1 and TRBJ2-7, with TRBD2 as a possible D gene (6 bases). Germline values: CDR1 MNHNS, CDR2 SASEGT. Deletions cut 4 bases from V and 6 bases from J, with 10 bases between. The CDR3 contains 12 residues.

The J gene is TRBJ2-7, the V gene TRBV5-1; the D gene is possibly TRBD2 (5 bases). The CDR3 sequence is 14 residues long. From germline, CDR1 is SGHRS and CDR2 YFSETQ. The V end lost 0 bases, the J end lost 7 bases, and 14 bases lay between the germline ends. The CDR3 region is CASSLGTPAGEQYV. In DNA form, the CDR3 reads TGCGCCAGCAGCTTGGGGACTCCTGCTGGGGAGCAGTACGTC.

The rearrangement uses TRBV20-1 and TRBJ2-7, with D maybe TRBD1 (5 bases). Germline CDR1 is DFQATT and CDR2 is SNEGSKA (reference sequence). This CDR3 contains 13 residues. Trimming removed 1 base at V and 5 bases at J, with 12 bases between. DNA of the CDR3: TGCAGTGCTAGAGGGGGCGGTGGGAACGAGCAGTACGTC. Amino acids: CSARGGGGNEQYV.